The 16 T cell receptor beta chains below come from one sample, sequenced in a study of blood T cell repertoires in COVID-19. The protocol was immunoSEQ multiplex PCR, while the TCRdb copy is restricted to in-frame clones and leaves out a portion. The sample has approximately 400,000 clones, approximately 90% seen once. Sequenced: PBMCs or T cells enriched from blood (not recorded which). These receptors were collected from a woman younger than 30 who had recovered from COVID-19.

The CDR3: CASSRNGGSGSYEQYF. The CDR3 DNA sequence: TGTGCCAGCAGCAGGAACGGGGGATCTGGGTCCTACGAGCAGTACTTC. The rearrangement uses TRBV11-2 and TRBJ2-7; D possibly corresponds to TRBD2 (6 bases). CDR1 and CDR2 (germline): SGHAT, FQNNGV. The CDR3 has 16 residues. With 5 bases removed from V and 1 base from J, the gap between germline ends came to 18 bases.

The CDR3 DNA reads as TGTGCCAGCTCACGACCGGGACAGGGAAATGAAGCTTTCTTT. Translation: CASSRPGQGNEAFF. V and J are TRBV18 and TRBJ1-1, with TRBD1 matching over 9 bases. Germline V gene data show CDR1 as KGHSH and CDR2 as LQKENI. After removal of 4 bases from V and 7 bases from J, the junction contained 7 bases not matched to a gene. The CDR3 sequence is 14 residues long.

The chain employs TRBV19 and TRBJ2-7; possibly TRBD2 for D (6 bases). This CDR3 has 16 residues. The germline V and J ends were trimmed by 4 bases and 0 bases, with 16 bases remaining between them. Germline V gene lookup returns CDR1 LNHDA and CDR2 SQIVND (reference sequence). The CDR3 region is CASSTSSGVSSYEQYF. DNA of the CDR3: TGTGCCAGTAGTACGTCTTCGGGGGTAAGCTCCTACGAGCAGTACTTC.

V usage is TRBV5-6 and J usage is TRBJ1-4; TRBD1 matches at 7 bases. The CDR3 is 14 residues long. CDR1 and CDR2 (germline): SGHDT, YYEEEE. Germline trimming cut 1 base from V and 4 bases from J; bases unmatched to any gene: 1. This chain's CDR3 is CASSLRDSNEKLFF. CDR3 sequence (DNA): TGTGCCAGCAGCTTGAGGGACAGTAATGAAAAACTGTTTTTT.

In its sample, this clone was seen once. This sequence joins TRBV19 and TRBJ1-2; no firm D call. The CDR3 consists of 15 residues. Germline assignment: CDR1 LNHDA and CDR2 SQIVND (reference sequence). Trimming pared 5 bases from V and 3 bases from J, leaving 16 bases between. The chain's CDR3 is CASSQNNVADYGYTF. The DNA of the CDR3 is TGTGCCAGTAGTCAAAATAACGTGGCGGACTATGGCTACACCTTC. The full variable domain, completed using reference TRBV19 and TRBJ1-2, is DGGITQSPKYLFRKEGQNVTLSCEQNLNHDAMYWYRQDPGQGLRLIYYSQIVNDFQKGDIAEGYSVSREKKESFPLTVTSAQKNPTAFYLCASSQNNVADYGYTFGSGTRLTVV.

This sequence joins TRBV14 and TRBJ1-1, with D maybe TRBD1 (6 bases). V was cut by 0 bases and J by 3 bases, with 14 bases left in between. The CDR3 is made up of 16 amino acids. CDR1 and CDR2 from the germline V gene are SGHDN and FVKESK. Written as DNA, the CDR3 is TGTGCCAGCAGCCAAGATCTTGGCAGGGGCTACACTGAAGCTTTCTTT. Amino acid sequence: CASSQDLGRGYTEAFF.

The J gene is TRBJ1-2, the V gene TRBV7-9, with 11 bases identical to TRBD1. Germline CDR1 and CDR2: SEHNR and FQNEAQ (reference sequence). The CDR3 runs 16 residues. Germline trimming cut 1 base from V and 6 bases from J; bases unmatched to any gene: 7. The CDR3: CASSLVGTGGHDGYTF. The CDR3 nucleotides are TGTGCCAGCAGCTTAGTAGGGACAGGGGGTCATGATGGCTACACCTTC.

The genes are TRBV27 and TRBJ1-2; D is uncertain. Between the trimmed V and J ends, which lost 2 bases and 1 base, there was a span of 11 bases. CDR1 is MNHEY and CDR2 is SMNVEV in the germline V gene (reference sequence). This CDR3 contains 15 residues. CDR3 region: CASSLAPTDNYGYTF. The CDR3 region has the DNA TGTGCCAGCAGTTTAGCCCCTACAGATAACTATGGCTACACCTTC.

The V gene is TRBV7-8, the J gene TRBJ1-1; 7 bases agree with TRBD1. Trimming took 4 bases from V and 4 from J; bases not matched to a gene: 3. CDR3 length equals 13 residues. Per the germline V gene, CDR1 is SGHVS and CDR2 is FQNEAQ. The CDR3 DNA reads as TGTGCCAGCAGCTACCCAGGGGGCACTGAAGCTTTCTTT. Its protein is CASSYPGGTEAFF. The full variable domain, with the rest looked up from reference TRBV7-8 and TRBJ1-1, is GAGVSQSPRYKVAKRGQDVALRCDPISGHVSLFWYQQALGQGPEFLTYFQNEAQLDKSGLPSDRFFAERPEGSVSTLKIQRTQQEDSAVYLCASSYPGGTEAFFGQGTRLTVV.

The chain couples TRBV30 to TRBJ2-7, with a weak D call TRBD2 (6 bases). CDR3 size: 15 residues. V was clipped by 3 bases and J by 2 bases, with 17 bases between them. Germline loops: CDR1 GTSNPN, CDR2 SVGIG (reference sequence). The DNA for the CDR3 is TGTGCCTGGAGCCCTCGGCTAGCGAAACCCTACGAGCAGTACTTC. This codes for CAWSPRLAKPYEQYF.

The V and J genes are TRBV6-1 and TRBJ2-6, with D maybe TRBD2 (6 bases). Germline CDR1 is MNHNS and CDR2 is SASEGT. Trimming took off 3 bases at V and 3 bases at J, with 12 bases between the two ends. This CDR3 contains 16 residues. The chain's CDR3 is CASSDNWGDGANVLTF. DNA of the CDR3: TGTGCCAGCAGTGACAATTGGGGGGATGGGGCCAACGTCCTGACTTTC.

This chain links TRBV30 with TRBJ1-2, with 8 bases that match TRBD1. Germline assignment: CDR1 GTSNPN and CDR2 SVGIG (reference sequence). V trimming: 3 bases; J trimming: 3 bases; junction bases outside the gene matches: 9. The CDR3 totals 15 residues. The CDR3 coding sequence is TGTGCCTGGAGCCCCGGACAGGGCCGTTACTATGGCTACACCTTC. Translation gives CAWSPGQGRYYGYTF.

This sequence joins TRBV14 and TRBJ1-2, with a tentative D call TRBD1 (5 bases). V dropped 4 bases and J dropped 2 bases, with 8 bases sitting between them. Germline V CDR1 and CDR2: SGHDN, FVKESK. The CDR3 sequence is 13 residues long. For the CDR3, the DNA is TGTGCCAGCAGCCGGGACTTAAACTATGGCTACACCTTC. Its protein is CASSRDLNYGYTF.

J is TRBJ1-2 and V is TRBV15; possible D gene TRBD1, 6 bases. Trimming took 0 bases from V and 5 from J, leaving 16 bases between them. Germline CDR1 is LNHNV and CDR2 is YYDKDF (reference sequence). The length of the CDR3 is 16 residues. The CDR3 protein is CATSRELQGSGYGYTF. The CDR3 region has the DNA TGTGCCACCAGCAGAGAGCTACAGGGATCAGGGTATGGCTACACCTTC.

The chain is built from TRBV28 and TRBJ1-1; maybe TRBD1 (6 bases). There are 16 residues in the CDR3. Germline lookup yields CDR1 MDHEN and CDR2 SYDVKM. With 10 bases removed from V and 5 bases from J, the gap between germline ends came to 26 bases. The CDR3 DNA sequence: TGTGCCACTACCGATTTGACAGGCGCGATTTGGACTGAAGCTTTCTTT. Protein product: CATTDLTGAIWTEAFF.

The gene calls are TRBV3-1 (or the pseudogene TRBV3-2) and TRBJ2-5; D perhaps matches TRBD1 (5 bases). Deletions cut 1 base from V and 1 base from J, with 10 bases between. The CDR3 is 15 residues long. Germline V gene lookup returns CDR1 LGHDT and CDR2 YNNKEL (reference sequence). The CDR3 DNA reads as TGTGCCAGCAGCCAAGGGGTGACAGCCCAAGAGACCCAGTACTTC. Translated: CASSQGVTAQETQYF.